This T cell receptor (beta chain) is from a study of blood T cell repertoires in COVID-19. The wider study: Specimens from acute and convalescent COVID-19 originated in the United States, Italy and Spain.

Some clones are missing from TCRdb's copy, which holds only in-frame ones; the method was immunoSEQ multiplex PCR. The table shows 300,000 to 400,000 clones, with approximately 90% occurring only once. As concerns this clone: A read error may produce the germline difference seen at one junction end.

The CDR3 spans 15 residues. The germline gives CDR1 MNHEY, CDR2 SMNVEV (reference sequence). The sample was peripheral blood. This chain uses TRBV27 with TRBJ2-7; D is perhaps TRBD2 (6 bases). The receptor was derived from a young man with COVID-19, enrolled during active disease. The CDR3 reads CAGSLAAGRLYEQYF. CDR3 DNA sequence: TGTGCCGGCAGTTTAGCGGCAGGGAGGCTCTACGAGCAGTACTTC.